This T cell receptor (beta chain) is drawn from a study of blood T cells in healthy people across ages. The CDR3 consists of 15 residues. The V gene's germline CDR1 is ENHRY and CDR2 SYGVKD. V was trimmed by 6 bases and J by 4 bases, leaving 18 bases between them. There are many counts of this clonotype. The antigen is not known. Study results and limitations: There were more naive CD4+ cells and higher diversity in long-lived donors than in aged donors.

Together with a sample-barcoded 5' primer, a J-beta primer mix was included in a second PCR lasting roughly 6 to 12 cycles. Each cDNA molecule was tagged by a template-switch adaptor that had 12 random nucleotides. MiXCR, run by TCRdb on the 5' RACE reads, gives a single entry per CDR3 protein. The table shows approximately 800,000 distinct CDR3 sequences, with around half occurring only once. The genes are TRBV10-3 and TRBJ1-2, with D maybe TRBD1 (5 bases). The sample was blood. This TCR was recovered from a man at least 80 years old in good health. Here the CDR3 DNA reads TGTGCCATCAGCGGGACTGCCGGAGAGGGCTATGGCTACACCTTC. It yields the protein CAISGTAGEGYGYTF.